One and the same sample provided the 9 T cell receptor beta chains below, sequenced in a study of T cells after yellow fever vaccination. TCRdb reanalysed the 5' RACE reads using MiXCR and keeps one entry per CDR3 protein. The sample consists of around 160,000 distinct CDR3 sequences, around 7% of them appearing once. Sequencing used CD4+ T cells sorted from PBMCs, obtained 4 to 5 days after the first yellow fever vaccination. The receptors here all came from a man younger than 35 who received the YFV17D yellow fever vaccine.

This clonotype has a count of ten or more. The V and J genes are TRBV7-6 and TRBJ2-3; weak D call: TRBD2 (6 bases). Trimming took off 4 bases at V and 0 bases at J, with 14 bases between the two ends. The CDR3 has 16 amino acids. Looked up from germline, CDR1 is SGHVS and CDR2 is FNYEAQ. CDR3 loop: CASSSPPGTSTDTQYF. CDR3 in DNA: TGTGCCAGCAGCTCACCCCCCGGGACTAGCACAGATACGCAGTATTTT.

The table lists this clonotype with a few counts. In DNA, the CDR3 is TGTGCCAGCAGCTCGCCCCGGACCTTCTATGGCTACACCTTC. Translating gives CASSSPRTFYGYTF. The chain uses TRBV11-2 and TRBJ1-2; D uncertain. Trimming shortened V by 4 bases and J by 4 bases, and 13 bases separated the two germline ends. Germline V gene sequence: CDR1 SGHAT, CDR2 FQNNGV. The CDR3 contains 14 residues.

The rearrangement joins TRBV14 to TRBJ1-2; D perhaps matches TRBD1 (5 bases). The CDR3 length is 16 residues. V lost 4 bases and J 2 bases, leaving 17 bases between the germline ends. Per germline, CDR1 SGHDN and CDR2 FVKESK. CDR3 amino acids: CASSRGRDSFNYGYTF. The CDR3 DNA follows: TGTGCCAGCAGCCGAGGACGGGACTCTTTCAACTATGGCTACACCTTC.

In DNA form, the CDR3 reads TGTGCCAGCATTGGACCCAACGACTATGGCTACACCTTC. Translated, it gives CASIGPNDYGYTF. V and J are TRBV6-2 or TRBV6-3 and TRBJ1-2; D is unresolved. CDR1 MNHEY and CDR2 SVGEGT come from the germline V gene. V lost 7 bases, J lost 3 bases, and 12 bases lay in between. There are 13 residues in the CDR3.

The DNA for the CDR3 is TGTGCCAGCAGCAAGCAGGGGAGCTCCTACAATGAGCAGTTCTTC. Translated, it gives CASSKQGSSYNEQFF. The chain employs TRBV7-3 and TRBJ2-1; weak D call: TRBD1 (6 bases). The ends were cut back, 5 bases at V and 0 bases at J, with 11 bases in the middle. Germline V CDR1 and CDR2: SGHTA, FQGTGA. The CDR3 contains 15 residues.

This clonotype was seen a handful of times. The chain combines TRBV3-1 with TRBJ1-5; 7 positions match TRBD1. In germline, CDR1 is LGHDT, CDR2 YNNKEL (reference sequence). Trimming at V came to 0 bases and at J to 4 bases, leaving 9 bases not matched to a gene. There are 17 residues in the CDR3. The DNA for the CDR3 is TGTGCCAGCAGCCAAGATCAGGCGGGACAGTCGAATCAGCCCCAGCATTTT. Amino acid sequence: CASSQDQAGQSNQPQHF.

The chain links TRBV5-1 to TRBJ2-1, with 8 positions matching TRBD1. Per germline, CDR1 SGHRS and CDR2 YFSETQ. V dropped 2 bases and J dropped 9; count of bases not matched to a gene: 10. The CDR3 has 15 amino acids. CDR3 DNA: TGCGCCAGCAGCTTTAGCCCCGGACAGGGCGGTGAGCAGTTCTTC. Protein product: CASSFSPGQGGEQFF.

This clonotype came up many times. The rearrangement uses TRBV11-1 and TRBJ2-4, with D perhaps matching TRBD2 (5 bases). V was clipped by 1 base and J by 2 bases, with 24 bases between them. Germline CDR1 and CDR2: SGHAT and FQDESV (reference sequence). CDR3 size: 20 residues. CDR3 loop: CASSLDLLGPAGSSKNIQYF. CDR3 DNA sequence: TGTGCCAGCAGCTTAGATCTCCTCGGTCCGGCGGGTTCCTCCAAAAACATTCAGTACTTC.

At least ten counts were recorded for this clonotype. The chain is built from TRBV7-9 and TRBJ2-1; 10 bases match TRBD1. Germline V gene lookup returns CDR1 SEHNR and CDR2 FQNEAQ (reference sequence). The J segment lost 2 bases and the V segment lost 5 bases, leaving 6 bases of the junction unmatched. This CDR3 has 16 residues. CDR3 residues: CASSHRDRGTYNEQFF. CDR3 coding DNA: TGTGCCAGCAGCCACCGGGACAGGGGTACCTACAATGAGCAGTTCTTC.